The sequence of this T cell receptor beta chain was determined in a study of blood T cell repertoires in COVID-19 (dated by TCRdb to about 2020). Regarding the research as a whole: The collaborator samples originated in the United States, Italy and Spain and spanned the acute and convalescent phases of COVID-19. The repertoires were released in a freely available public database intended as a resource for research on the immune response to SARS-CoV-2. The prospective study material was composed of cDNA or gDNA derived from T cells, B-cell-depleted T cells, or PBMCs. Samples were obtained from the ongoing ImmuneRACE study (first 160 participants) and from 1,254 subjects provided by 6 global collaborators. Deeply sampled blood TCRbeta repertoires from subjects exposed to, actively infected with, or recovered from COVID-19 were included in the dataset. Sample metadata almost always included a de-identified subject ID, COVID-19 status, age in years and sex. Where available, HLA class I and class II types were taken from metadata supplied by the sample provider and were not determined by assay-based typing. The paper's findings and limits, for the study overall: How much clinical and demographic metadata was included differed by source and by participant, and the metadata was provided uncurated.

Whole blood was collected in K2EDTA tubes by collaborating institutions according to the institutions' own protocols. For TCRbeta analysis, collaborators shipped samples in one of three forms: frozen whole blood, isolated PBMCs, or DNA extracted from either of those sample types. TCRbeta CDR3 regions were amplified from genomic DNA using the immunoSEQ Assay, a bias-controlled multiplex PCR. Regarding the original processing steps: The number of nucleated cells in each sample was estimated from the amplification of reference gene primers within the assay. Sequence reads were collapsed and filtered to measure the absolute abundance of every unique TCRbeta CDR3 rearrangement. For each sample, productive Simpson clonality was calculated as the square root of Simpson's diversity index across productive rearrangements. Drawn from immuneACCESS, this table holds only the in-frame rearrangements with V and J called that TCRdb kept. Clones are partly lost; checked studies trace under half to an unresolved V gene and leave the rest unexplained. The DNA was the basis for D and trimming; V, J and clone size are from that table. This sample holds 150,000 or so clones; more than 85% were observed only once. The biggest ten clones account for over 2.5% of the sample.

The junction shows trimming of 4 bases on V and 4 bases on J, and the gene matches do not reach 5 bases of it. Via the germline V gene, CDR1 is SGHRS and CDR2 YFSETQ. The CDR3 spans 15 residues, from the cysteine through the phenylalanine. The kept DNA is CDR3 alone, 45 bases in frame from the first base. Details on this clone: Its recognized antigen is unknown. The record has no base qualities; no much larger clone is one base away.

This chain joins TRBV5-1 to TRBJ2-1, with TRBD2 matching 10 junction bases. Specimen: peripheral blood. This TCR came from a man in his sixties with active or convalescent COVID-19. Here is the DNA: TGCGCCAGCAGCCCGACTAGCGGGTATTACAATGAGCAGTTCTTC. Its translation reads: CASSPTSGYYNEQFF.